The 23 T cell receptor beta chains presented below share a single source sample, sequenced in a study of T cells in Graves' hyperthyroidism and ophthalmopathy. There were TCR beta CDR3 regions amplified from RNA transcripts. RT-PCR in the first round (using the HTBI primer set) targeted the TCR CDR3. MiXCR was run by TCRdb on the multiplex PCR reads, yielding one entry per CDR3 protein. The table records roughly 180,000 distinct CDR3 sequences, about 9.4% of them present only once. What was sequenced was blood. The receptors stem from a woman under 30 with Graves' hyperthyroidism that later progressed to Graves' ophthalmopathy.

This clonotype was seen only a few times. V usage is TRBV27 and J usage is TRBJ2-6; D possibly corresponds to TRBD1 (5 bases). Germline CDR1 MNHEY, CDR2 SMNVEV (reference sequence). CDR3 length: 16 amino acids. Trimming cost V 5 bases and J 0 bases, with 11 bases left between them. CDR3 loop: CASSTTGYSGANVLTF. CDR3 in DNA: TGTGCCAGCAGTACCACAGGTTACTCTGGGGCCAACGTCCTGACTTTC.

This clonotype was detected ten times or more. The V gene is TRBV7-9, the J gene TRBJ1-2; the match to TRBD1 covers 7 bases. Unmatched junction bases numbered 10, after V lost 3 bases and J lost 3 bases. The CDR3 loop spans 16 amino acids. Germline loops: CDR1 SEHNR, CDR2 FQNEAQ (reference sequence). CDR3 amino acids: CASSLTGSDGHYGYTF. The DNA for the CDR3 is TGTGCCAGCAGCTTGACAGGGTCCGATGGGCACTATGGCTACACCTTC.

This clonotype was seen more than once but under ten times. V is TRBV9 and J is TRBJ1-1; D is undetermined. Trimming shortened V by 2 bases and J by 3 bases, and 8 bases separated the two germline ends. The CDR3 loop spans 13 amino acids. Looked up from germline, CDR1 is SGDLS and CDR2 is YYNGEE. This chain's CDR3 is CASSVGKHTEAFF. The CDR3 nucleotides are TGTGCCAGCAGCGTTGGTAAACACACTGAAGCTTTCTTT.

This clonotype was seen only once. Compared with germline, one end of the junction differs, possibly owing to a read error. The CDR3 here is CANSSDRGLGEQYF. The DNA of the CDR3 is TGTGCCAACAGCTCAGACAGGGGGCTTGGCGAGCAGTACTTC. This chain joins TRBV13 and TRBJ2-7; TRBD1 agrees at 10 bases. Germline CDR1 PRHDT, CDR2 FYEKMQ (reference sequence). The CDR3 consists of 14 residues. Based on the CDR3 plus reference TRBV13 and TRBJ2-7, the full variable domain is AAGVIQSPRHLIKEKRETATLKCYPIPRHDTVYWYQQGPGQDPQFLISFYEKMQSDKGSIPDRFSAQQFSDYHSELNMSSLELGDSALYFCANSSDRGLGEQYFGPGTRLTVT.

This clonotype was recorded at least ten times. This chain joins TRBV6-5 and TRBJ2-2, with TRBD1 matching 7 bases. The CDR3 sequence is 15 residues long. Trimming cost V 4 bases and J 4 bases; bases outside gene matches: 6. The germline V gene encodes CDR1 MNHEY and CDR2 SVGAGI. CDR3 DNA: TGTGCCAGCAGTTCCGGGACAGCTTCCACCGGGGAGCTGTTTTTT. It codes for CASSSGTASTGELFF.

The chain uses TRBV4-1 and TRBJ2-3, with 7 bases lining up with TRBD1. Looked up from germline, CDR1 is MGHRA and CDR2 is YSYEKL. This CDR3 is 18 amino acids long. V gave up 0 bases and J gave up 3 bases; unmatched junction bases: 12. CDR3 amino acids: CASSQDIPRQGLTDTQYF. The CDR3, as DNA: TGCGCCAGCAGCCAAGATATCCCCCGACAGGGATTAACAGATACGCAGTATTTT.

This clonotype came up many times. The chain recombines TRBV28 with TRBJ1-2; no clear D. The CDR3 has 12 residues. V was clipped by 7 bases and J by 3 bases, with 9 bases between them. Per the germline V gene, CDR1 is MDHEN and CDR2 is SYDVKM. The CDR3: CASTEQHYGYTF. CDR3 nucleotides: TGTGCCAGCACCGAACAGCACTATGGCTACACCTTC.

This clonotype was counted at least ten times. The chain is built from TRBV29-1 and TRBJ1-5; no reliable D call. Germline V lookup: CDR1 SQVTM, CDR2 ANQGSEA. V was trimmed by 2 bases and J by 2 bases, leaving 7 bases between them. The CDR3 extends over 13 amino acids. In DNA form, the CDR3 reads TGCAGCGTTGAATTCGGGGGCAATCAGCCCCAGCATTTT. It codes for CSVEFGGNQPQHF. Combining the CDR3 with reference TRBV29-1 and TRBJ1-5 gives the whole variable domain SAVISQKPSRDICQRGTSLTIQCQVDSQVTMMFWYRQQPGQSLTLIATANQGSEATYESGFVIDKFPISRPNLTFSTLTVSNMSPEDSSIYLCSVEFGGNQPQHFGDGTRLSIL.

This clonotype was counted many times. The chain uses TRBV11-2 and TRBJ1-1, with D perhaps matching TRBD1 (6 bases). CDR1 and CDR2 from the germline V gene are SGHAT and FQNNGV. The length of the CDR3 is 13 residues. V lost 2 bases to trimming and J lost 7 bases, with 11 bases between them. The CDR3 region is CASSLRQDIEAFF. The CDR3 DNA sequence: TGTGCCAGCAGCTTACGACAGGACATTGAAGCTTTCTTT.

This clonotype was recorded many times. This chain uses TRBV18 with TRBJ2-1, with D tentatively TRBD2 (6 bases). The germline V gene encodes CDR1 KGHSH and CDR2 LQKENI. Trimming removed 6 bases from V and 9 bases from J, with 15 bases in between. The CDR3 length is 13 residues. The CDR3 sequence: CASSSGLTGEQFF. The CDR3 DNA reads as TGTGCCAGCTCTAGCGGCCTAACGGGTGAGCAGTTCTTC. Looking up the rest from reference TRBV18 and TRBJ2-1 gives the full variable domain: NAGVMQNPRHLVRRRGQEARLRCSPMKGHSHVYWYRQLPEEGLKFMVYLQKENIIDESGMPKERFSAEFPKEGPSILRIQQVVRGDSAAYFCASSSGLTGEQFFGPGTRLTVL.

This clonotype was observed many times. CDR3 loop: CASSSQGLAGQETQYF. In DNA, the CDR3 is TGTGCCAGCAGCTCCCAGGGACTAGCGGGGCAAGAGACCCAGTACTTC. V and J are TRBV11-2 and TRBJ2-5; 13 nucleotides match TRBD2. Trimming cost V 4 bases and J 2 bases; bases outside gene matches: 4. The CDR3 consists of 16 residues. CDR1 SGHAT and CDR2 FQNNGV come from the germline V gene.

This clonotype has more than one count but fewer than ten. The germline gene is not matched at one end of the junction; a read error may be the cause. The rearrangement joins TRBV24-1 to TRBJ2-2, with 7 bases lining up with TRBD2. The CDR3 is 14 amino acids. From germline, CDR1 is KGHDR and CDR2 SFDVKD. The CDR3 reads CATGETGGTGELFF. The CDR3 DNA reads TGTGCCACCGGTGAAACGGGAGGCACCGGGGAGCTGTTTTTT.

This sequence joins TRBV30 and TRBJ1-4; 7 bases align to TRBD1. The CDR3 runs to 16 residues. J lost 5 bases, V lost 4 bases, and 13 bases had no gene match. Germline values: CDR1 GTSNPN, CDR2 SVGIG (reference sequence). CDR3 sequence (DNA): TGTGCCTGGAATAAAATACCGGGACAGAGGAATGAAAAACTGTTTTTT. This sequence encodes CAWNKIPGQRNEKLFF.

This clonotype was observed many times. The CDR3 nucleotides read TGTGCCAGCAGCTTAGACCAGGGGGCGAAGACTGAAGCTTTCTTT. This codes for CASSLDQGAKTEAFF. The gene calls are TRBV7-9 and TRBJ1-1; 8 bases are a match to TRBD1. V trimming: 1 base; J trimming: 5 bases; junction bases outside the gene matches: 6. The CDR3 consists of 15 residues. Germline V gene lookup returns CDR1 SEHNR and CDR2 FQNEAQ (reference sequence).

This clonotype came up many times. The DNA for the CDR3 is TGTGCCAGCAGCTTAGGACAGGGGACTGGCTACACCTTC. It translates to CASSLGQGTGYTF. The chain uses TRBV11-2 and TRBJ1-2; 8 bases are a match to TRBD1. J lost 7 bases, V lost 1 base, and 2 bases had no gene match. This CDR3 region has 13 residues. Germline V gives CDR1 SGHAT, CDR2 FQNNGV.

This clonotype was counted many times. The V gene is TRBV7-9, the J gene TRBJ1-3; no firm D call. Trimming removed 3 bases from V and 0 bases from J, with 9 bases in between. The CDR3 length is 15 residues. CDR1 is SEHNR, CDR2 FQNEAQ, per germline (reference sequence). In DNA form, the CDR3 reads TGTGCCAGCAGCTTCGACCGCACCTCTGGAAACACCATATATTTT. This gives the protein CASSFDRTSGNTIYF.

This clonotype has at least ten counts. The chain's CDR3 is CSASESSGIYEQYF. Written as DNA, the CDR3 is TGCAGTGCTAGTGAATCTAGCGGGATCTACGAGCAGTACTTC. The rearrangement joins TRBV20-1 to TRBJ2-7, with 9 bases fitting TRBD2. V lost 3 bases to trimming and J lost 3 bases; unmatched junction nucleotides: 6. The V gene's germline CDR1 is DFQATT and CDR2 SNEGSKA (reference sequence). This CDR3 region has 14 residues.

On this clonotype: A single base separates this from a much larger clone, so it may be a read error. The chain couples TRBV5-1 to TRBJ2-1; TRBD2 might be the D (5 bases). There are 15 residues in the CDR3. CDR1 and CDR2 (germline): SGHRS, YFSETQ. In DNA, the CDR3 is TGCGCCGGCAGCAGAGAGGGTCTGCGGCCCGATGAGCAGTTCTTC. This codes for CAGSREGLRPDEQFF.

Many counts were recorded for this clonotype. The chain employs TRBV7-9 and TRBJ2-1; D remains unclear. The germline gives CDR1 SEHNR, CDR2 FQNEAQ (reference sequence). The CDR3 spans 12 residues. The ends were cut back, 5 bases at V and 6 bases at J, with 8 bases in the middle. CDR3: CASSVEFNEQFF. The CDR3 coding sequence is TGTGCCAGCAGCGTGGAGTTCAATGAGCAGTTCTTC.

This clonotype occurred many times. The J gene is TRBJ2-5, the V gene TRBV15; 7 bases align to TRBD2. Germline V gives CDR1 LNHNV, CDR2 YYDKDF (reference sequence). V trimming: 0 bases; J trimming: 5 bases; junction bases outside the gene matches: 6. This CDR3 is 15 amino acids long. The CDR3 loop reads CATSRDRGRVETQYF. CDR3 nucleotide sequence: TGTGCCACCAGCAGAGATCGGGGGAGGGTCGAGACCCAGTACTTC.

This clonotype was detected many times. The chain is built from TRBV9 and TRBJ1-4, with D possibly TRBD1 on 5 matching bases. The CDR3 runs 15 residues. Trimming pared 2 bases from V and 3 bases from J, leaving 11 bases between. Per germline, CDR1 SGDLS and CDR2 YYNGEE. The DNA for the CDR3 is TGTGCCAGCAGCGTCACGGGGCAGCCTAATGAAAAACTGTTTTTT. Translated, it gives CASSVTGQPNEKLFF. Full variable domain (rest looked up from reference TRBV9 and TRBJ1-4): DSGVTQTPKHLITATGQRVTLRCSPRSGDLSVYWYQQSLDQGLQFLIQYYNGEERAKGNILERFSAQQFPDLHSELNLSSLELGDSALYFCASSVTGQPNEKLFFGSGTQLSVL.

In DNA, the CDR3 is TGTGCCAGCAGAGATAGCGGGGGGGCCCCAGATACGCAGTATTTT. This encodes CASRDSGGAPDTQYF. V gene TRBV3-1 combines with J gene TRBJ2-3, with 11 bases that match TRBD2. Trimming cost V 6 bases and J 4 bases; bases outside gene matches: 6. The CDR3 is 15 residues long. Germline V gene data show CDR1 as LGHDT and CDR2 as YNNKEL (reference sequence).

This clonotype was observed a handful of times. One junction end disagrees with the germline gene, perhaps due to a read error. This rearrangement joins TRBV5-4 to TRBJ2-7; 11 nucleotides agree with TRBD2. CDR1 and CDR2 from the germline V gene are SGHNT and YYREEE (reference sequence). The CDR3 is 13 residues long. This CDR3 is CASRLASGREQYF. In DNA form, the CDR3 reads TGTGCCAGCAGATTGGCTAGCGGGAGGGAGCAGTACTTC.